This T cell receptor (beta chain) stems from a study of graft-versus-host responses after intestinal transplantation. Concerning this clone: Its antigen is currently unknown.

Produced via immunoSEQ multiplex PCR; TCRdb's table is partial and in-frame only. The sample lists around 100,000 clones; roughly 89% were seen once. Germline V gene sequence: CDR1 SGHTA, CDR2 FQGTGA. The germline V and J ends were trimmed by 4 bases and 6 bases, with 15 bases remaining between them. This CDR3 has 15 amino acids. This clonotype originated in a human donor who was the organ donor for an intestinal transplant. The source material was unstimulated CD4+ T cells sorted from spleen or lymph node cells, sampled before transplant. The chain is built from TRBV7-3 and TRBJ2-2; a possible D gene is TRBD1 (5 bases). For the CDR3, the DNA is TGTGCCAGCAGCTCGACGTCAGGGATGTCCGGGGAGCTGTTTTTT. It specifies CASSSTSGMSGELFF.